The 3 T cell receptor beta chains listed next were all sequenced from one sample in a study of shared clonotypes between healthy human individuals. Data came from immunoSEQ multiplex PCR; TCRdb stores just in-frame clones and leaves some out. The sample lists 1,400,000 or so clones; around 98.5% were seen once. Source material: naive CD4+ T cells sorted from blood. Sample subset: CD45RA+ positively selected. All receptors come from a man aged 25 to 40 in good health.

The chain combines TRBV7-2 with TRBJ2-1; perhaps TRBD2 as D (6 bases). Germline CDR1 reads SGHTA; CDR2 reads FQGNSA. Deletions cut 0 bases from V and 10 bases from J, with 16 bases between. The CDR3 length is 15 residues. In DNA, the CDR3 is TGTGCCAGCAGCTTAGCGGGACTCCGAATGATAGAGCAGTTCTTC. Translation gives CASSLAGLRMIEQFF.

V usage is TRBV5-1 and J usage is TRBJ1-1; 8 bases are shared with TRBD1. V shed 4 bases, J shed 3 bases, and the junction held 17 bases outside the gene matches. This CDR3 has 18 residues. Germline V gene sequence: CDR1 SGHRS, CDR2 YFSETQ. For the CDR3, the DNA is TGCGCCAGCAGCGGGGCCGGGACAGGCGGAAGGGCGTACACTGAAGCTTTCTTT. This codes for CASSGAGTGGRAYTEAFF.

The chain couples TRBV7-2 to TRBJ2-1; 8 nucleotides align to TRBD1. Germline lookup yields CDR1 SGHTA and CDR2 FQGNSA. The CDR3 runs to 17 residues. Trimming removed 4 bases from V and 2 bases from J; junction bases left unmatched: 10. Here the CDR3 DNA reads TGTGCCAGCAGCTCACCTCGGTCGGGACAGGCCTACAATGAGCAGTTCTTC. Its protein product is CASSSPRSGQAYNEQFF.